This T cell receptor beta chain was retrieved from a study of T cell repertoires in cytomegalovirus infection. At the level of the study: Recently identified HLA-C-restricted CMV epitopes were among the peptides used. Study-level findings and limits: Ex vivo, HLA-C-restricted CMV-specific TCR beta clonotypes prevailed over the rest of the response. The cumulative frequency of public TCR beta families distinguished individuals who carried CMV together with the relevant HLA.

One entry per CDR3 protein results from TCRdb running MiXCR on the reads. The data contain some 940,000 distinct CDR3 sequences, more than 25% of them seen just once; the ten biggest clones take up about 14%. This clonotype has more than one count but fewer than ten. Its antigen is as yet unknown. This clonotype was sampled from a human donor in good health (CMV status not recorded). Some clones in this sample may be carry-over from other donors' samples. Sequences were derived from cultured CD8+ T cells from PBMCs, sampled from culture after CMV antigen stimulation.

CDR3 coding DNA: TGTGCCAGCAATCGACAGGGATTGAACACTGAAGCTTTCTTT. Amino acids: CASNRQGLNTEAFF. The rearrangement joins TRBV6-1 to TRBJ1-1; 7 bases fit TRBD1. Germline-derived CDR1 and CDR2 are MNHNS and SASEGT. This CDR3 is built from 14 residues. Germline trimming cut 7 bases from V and 0 bases from J; bases unmatched to any gene: 5.